The 9 T cell receptor beta chains given below trace back to one sample, sequenced in a study of PD-1 blockade in classical Hodgkin lymphoma. Profiled with immunoSEQ multiplex PCR; TCRdb holds only in-frame clones, not every one. This sample has 45,000 or so clones, with just over 90% found just once. Time point here: newly diagnosed, previously untreated cHL patient sample. Sequenced: peripheral blood mononuclear cells (PBMCs). These receptors all stem from a human donor with classical Hodgkin lymphoma.

The rearrangement uses TRBV25-1 and TRBJ1-1; 7 bases line up with TRBD1. J was trimmed by 3 bases and V by 5 bases; bases with no gene match: 3. The germline CDR1 and CDR2 sequences are MGHDK and SYGVNS. The CDR3 is 13 residues long. The CDR3 protein is CASSTTGYTEAFF. DNA of the CDR3: TGTGCCAGCAGTACGACAGGGTACACTGAAGCTTTCTTT.

The chain joins TRBV28 to TRBJ1-3, with 7 bases matching TRBD1. The V and J ends lost 3 bases and 0 bases, in that order; junction bases with no gene match: 5. The germline gives CDR1 MDHEN, CDR2 SYDVKM. The CDR3 consists of 16 residues. The DNA of the CDR3 is TGTGCCAGCAGTTTGTCACAGGGGTCCTCTGGAAACACCATATATTTT. It specifies CASSLSQGSSGNTIYF. The complete variable domain, with remaining parts taken from reference TRBV28 and TRBJ1-3, reads DVKVTQSSRYLVKRTGEKVFLECVQDMDHENMFWYRQDPGLGLRLIYFSYDVKMKEKGDIPEGYSVSREKKERFSLILESASTNQTSMYLCASSLSQGSSGNTIYFGEGSWLTVV.

The chain has TRBV7-9 and TRBJ1-1; tentatively, D is TRBD1 (5 bases). Germline-derived CDR1 and CDR2 are SEHNR and FQNEAQ (reference sequence). This CDR3 contains 14 residues. The V end was cut by 1 base, the J end by 0 bases, with 6 bases between. CDR3 amino acids: CASSLGGLNTEAFF. CDR3 nucleotide sequence: TGTGCCAGCAGCTTAGGGGGACTGAACACTGAAGCTTTCTTT.

The chain joins TRBV5-4 to TRBJ1-2; 8 positions agree with TRBD1. The CDR3 is 14 amino acids. Trimming took 4 bases from V and 1 from J; bases not matched to a gene: 3. Germline V lookup: CDR1 SGHNT, CDR2 YYREEE (reference sequence). The CDR3: CASSPTGVNYGYTF. In DNA form, the CDR3 reads TGTGCCAGCAGCCCGACAGGGGTTAACTATGGCTACACCTTC. Full variable domain (outside the CDR3, taken from reference TRBV5-4 and TRBJ1-2): ETGVTQSPTHLIKTRGQQVTLRCSSQSGHNTVSWYQQALGQGPQFIFQYYREEENGRGNFPPRFSGLQFPNYSSELNVNALELDDSALYLCASSPTGVNYGYTFGSGTRLTVV.

This chain joins TRBV19 and TRBJ1-2; D might be TRBD1 (5 bases). The CDR3 is 17 residues long. Trimming took 7 bases from V and 8 from J, leaving 29 bases between them. Looked up from germline, CDR1 is LNHDA and CDR2 is SQIVND (reference sequence). The CDR3 spells CASTMTEAGAYYGGYTF. The CDR3 DNA reads as TGTGCCAGTACCATGACAGAGGCCGGAGCCTATTATGGCGGCTACACCTTC.

This chain uses TRBV18 with TRBJ2-1, with 12 positions matching TRBD2. This CDR3 contains 15 residues. V was pared by 2 bases and J by 5 bases, with 1 base of the junction left unmatched. Germline loops: CDR1 KGHSH, CDR2 LQKENI. CDR3 residues: CASSPASGRDNEQFF. As DNA, the CDR3 is TGTGCCAGCTCACCAGCTAGCGGGAGGGACAATGAGCAGTTCTTC.

This chain links TRBV14 with TRBJ2-1; D is possibly TRBD2 (6 bases). With 0 bases removed from V and 3 bases from J, the gap between germline ends came to 15 bases. Germline V gene lookup returns CDR1 SGHDN and CDR2 FVKESK. The CDR3 contains 17 residues. The CDR3 DNA sequence: TGTGCCAGCAGCCAAGATTTACGGGGGAGGCTCTACAATGAGCAGTTCTTC. Amino acids: CASSQDLRGRLYNEQFF.

Details on this clone: An end of the junction does not agree with germline; a read error may underlie this. The chain links TRBV9 to TRBJ2-5; D might be TRBD2 (5 bases). The DNA end favors TRBJ2-7, so the J call may be wrong. Germline V CDR1 and CDR2: SGDLS, YYNGEE. CDR3 size: 14 residues. The CDR3 is CASSPEAGSHEQYF. The CDR3 coding sequence is TGTGCCAGCAGCCCCGAGGCGGGCTCCCACGAGCAGTACTTC.

The genes are TRBV27 and TRBJ1-1; TRBD1 might be the D (5 bases). Germline CDR1 and CDR2: MNHEY and SMNVEV (reference sequence). The V and J ends lost 4 bases and 1 base respectively, with 13 bases between them. CDR3 size: 15 residues. The CDR3 reads CASSWGITPNTEAFF. The CDR3 DNA follows: TGTGCCAGCAGTTGGGGGATTACCCCGAACACTGAAGCTTTCTTT.